This is a list of T cell receptor beta chains from one sample in a study of beta chain features in type 1 diabetes. Generated by immunoSEQ multiplex PCR, the TCRdb table keeps only in-frame clones and is missing some. The sample gives around 150,000 clones, about 8.1% of which show up once; approximately 0.69% is in the top ten. The sequenced sample consisted of central memory CD4+ T cells from blood. These receptors were taken from a young man in good health. CDR3s include the opening cysteine and the closing phenylalanine or tryptophan. Fields, in order: clone size, J gene, D gene, V gene, CDR3 DNA, CDR3 protein. D genes are given only for firm matches. Where a row states a size, it is once, few, many or the class of an expanded clone; other rows omit it.

clone_size: medium-sized
j_call: TRBJ1-1
d_call: TRBD1
v_call: TRBV7-9
cdr3_nt: TGTGCCAGCAGCCCACAGGGGGGGGGCACTGAAGCTTTCTTT
cdr3_aa: CASSPQGGGTEAFF

clone_size: few
j_call: TRBJ2-2
d_call: TRBD2
v_call: TRBV7-2
cdr3_nt: TGTGCCAGCAGCCCTCGACTAGCAGGCGGGGAGCTGTTTTTT
cdr3_aa: CASSPRLAGGELFF

clone_size: -
j_call: TRBJ2-7
d_call: -
v_call: TRBV7-2
cdr3_nt: TGTGCCAGCAGCTTATCCCTGGCCATCTCCTACGAGCAGTACTTC
cdr3_aa: CASSLSLAISYEQYF

clone_size: -
j_call: TRBJ2-5
d_call: TRBD2
v_call: TRBV6-5
cdr3_nt: TGTGCCAGCAGTTTAGCGGGGGAAGTAGAGACCCAGTACTTC
cdr3_aa: CASSLAGEVETQYF

clone_size: -
j_call: TRBJ2-1
d_call: TRBD2
v_call: TRBV29-1
cdr3_nt: TGCAGCGTTGGGGCTAGCGGGGCCCCGGACCAGTTCTTC
cdr3_aa: CSVGASGAPDQFF

clone_size: -
j_call: TRBJ2-7
d_call: -
v_call: TRBV6-5
cdr3_nt: TGTGCCAGCCGGCGGGGCCTAAGCTCCTACGAGCAGTACTTC
cdr3_aa: CASRRGLSSYEQYF

clone_size: -
j_call: TRBJ1-2
d_call: TRBD1
v_call: TRBV9
cdr3_nt: TGTGCCAGCAGCGTAGGCGGCAGGGGGTCAAACTATGGCTACACCTTC
cdr3_aa: CASSVGGRGSNYGYTF

clone_size: few
j_call: TRBJ2-1
d_call: -
v_call: TRBV19
cdr3_nt: TGTGCCAGTAGTATGCTGGGTGTGGAAGGGAGCGATGAGCAGTTCTTC
cdr3_aa: CASSMLGVEGSDEQFF

clone_size: few
j_call: TRBJ2-6
d_call: TRBD1
v_call: TRBV7-9
cdr3_nt: TGTGCCAGCAGCTCTCGGACAGGGGCGCCAGGGGCCAACGTCCTGACTTTC
cdr3_aa: CASSSRTGAPGANVLTF

clone_size: -
j_call: TRBJ2-7
d_call: TRBD1
v_call: TRBV9
cdr3_nt: TGTGCCAGCAGCGTTGTAGGGGACAGGGTCGACGAGCAGTACTTC
cdr3_aa: CASSVVGDRVDEQYF

clone_size: -
j_call: TRBJ2-3
d_call: -
v_call: TRBV7-7
cdr3_nt: TGTGCCAGCAGCCCACGGGGTGGAGATACGCAGTATTTT
cdr3_aa: CASSPRGGDTQYF

clone_size: -
j_call: TRBJ2-3
d_call: TRBD2
v_call: TRBV27
cdr3_nt: TGTGCCAGCAGTTTAGCGGGAGTGACCACAGATACGCAGTATTTT
cdr3_aa: CASSLAGVTTDTQYF

clone_size: -
j_call: TRBJ1-1
d_call: TRBD1
v_call: TRBV27
cdr3_nt: TGTGCCAGCAGTTTTCTCCCGGGACAGTCGAACACTGAAGCTTTCTTT
cdr3_aa: CASSFLPGQSNTEAFF

clone_size: few
j_call: TRBJ2-7
d_call: TRBD2
v_call: TRBV7-2
cdr3_nt: TGTGCCAGCACCGCAGGACTAGCGTCCTCCTACGAGCAGTACTTC
cdr3_aa: CASTAGLASSYEQYF

clone_size: few
j_call: TRBJ1-5
d_call: -
v_call: TRBV2
cdr3_nt: TGTGCCAGCAAACCGGATCTCTGGACATTGAGCAATCAGCCCCAGCATTTT
cdr3_aa: CASKPDLWTLSNQPQHF

clone_size: -
j_call: TRBJ2-2
d_call: -
v_call: TRBV5-6
cdr3_nt: TGTGCCAGCAGCTTGGTGACAGCTCGAGTCACCGGGGAGCTGTTTTTT
cdr3_aa: CASSLVTARVTGELFF

clone_size: -
j_call: TRBJ1-1
d_call: TRBD1
v_call: TRBV28
cdr3_nt: TGTGCCAGCAGTCTCCCCCGGGGCAGGGGGATTGGTGAAGCTTTCTTT
cdr3_aa: CASSLPRGRGIGEAFF

clone_size: -
j_call: TRBJ2-3
d_call: TRBD1
v_call: TRBV5-4
cdr3_nt: TGTGCCAGCAGCTTGGTGGACAGGAGGGATACGCAGTATTTT
cdr3_aa: CASSLVDRRDTQYF

clone_size: few
j_call: TRBJ1-5
d_call: TRBD1
v_call: TRBV27
cdr3_nt: TGTGCCAGCAGTCCCCAAACCGGGACAGGGTTTAGTCAGCCCCAGCATTTT
cdr3_aa: CASSPQTGTGFSQPQHF

clone_size: few
j_call: TRBJ2-3
d_call: TRBD2
v_call: TRBV5-3
cdr3_nt: TGTGCCAGAAGCTTTGCCCCTAGCGGGGGTACAGATACGCAGTATTTT
cdr3_aa: CARSFAPSGGTDTQYF

clone_size: -
j_call: TRBJ1-1
d_call: -
v_call: TRBV5-1
cdr3_nt: TGCGCCAGCAGCTTGGGTGTCGGGGGGGTGAACACTGAAGCTTTCTTT
cdr3_aa: CASSLGVGGVNTEAFF

clone_size: few
j_call: TRBJ2-5
d_call: -
v_call: TRBV7-7
cdr3_nt: TGTGCCAGCAGCTTAATCGGGGAAGAGACCCAGTACTTC
cdr3_aa: CASSLIGEETQYF

clone_size: -
j_call: TRBJ2-3
d_call: -
v_call: TRBV11-3
cdr3_nt: TGTGCCAGCAGCTTACGGGGAGGATCAGATACGCAGTATTTT
cdr3_aa: CASSLRGGSDTQYF

clone_size: few
j_call: TRBJ2-7
d_call: -
v_call: TRBV6-6
cdr3_nt: TGTGCCAGCAGTTACTCTGGCCGAAACTACGAGCAGTACTTC
cdr3_aa: CASSYSGRNYEQYF

clone_size: -
j_call: TRBJ1-2
d_call: -
v_call: TRBV10-3
cdr3_nt: TGTGCCATCAGTGCTACGGAGCGAAGTTCTTATGGCTACACCTTC
cdr3_aa: CAISATERSSYGYTF

clone_size: -
j_call: TRBJ2-1
d_call: -
v_call: TRBV18
cdr3_nt: TGTGCCAGCTCACCACCGACAGCCACCTACAATGAGCAGTTCTTC
cdr3_aa: CASSPPTATYNEQFF

clone_size: -
j_call: TRBJ2-5
d_call: TRBD1
v_call: TRBV7-2
cdr3_nt: TGTGCCAGCAGCCTGGGACAGGGCAAAGAGACCCAGTACTTC
cdr3_aa: CASSLGQGKETQYF

clone_size: -
j_call: TRBJ1-5
d_call: TRBD1
v_call: TRBV25-1
cdr3_nt: TGTGCCAGCAGTGGGGACAGGGGGAGTGGCAATCAGCCCCAGCATTTT
cdr3_aa: CASSGDRGSGNQPQHF

clone_size: -
j_call: TRBJ1-2
d_call: -
v_call: TRBV6-4
cdr3_nt: TGTGCCAGCAGTGACGTGTGGGGGGGTTCTTATGGCTACACCTTC
cdr3_aa: CASSDVWGGSYGYTF

clone_size: many
j_call: TRBJ1-1
d_call: TRBD1
v_call: TRBV4-3
cdr3_nt: TGCGCCAGCAGCCAGGTAACAGGGGGCTTAGGCACTGAAGCTTTCTTT
cdr3_aa: CASSQVTGGLGTEAFF

clone_size: few
j_call: TRBJ2-6
d_call: TRBD1
v_call: TRBV5-1
cdr3_nt: TGCGCCAGCAGCTTGAATTCCCAGGGGGTTGTGTCTGGGGCCAACGTCCTGACTTTC
cdr3_aa: CASSLNSQGVVSGANVLTF

clone_size: many
j_call: TRBJ1-1
d_call: -
v_call: TRBV7-3
cdr3_nt: TGTGCCAGCAGCAAAGGAGGGAACACTGAAGCTTTCTTT
cdr3_aa: CASSKGGNTEAFF

clone_size: -
j_call: TRBJ2-4
d_call: TRBD1
v_call: TRBV9
cdr3_nt: TGTGCCAGCAGCGTAGACCCCCAGGGGGTAAACATTCAGTACTTC
cdr3_aa: CASSVDPQGVNIQYF

clone_size: few
j_call: TRBJ1-2
d_call: TRBD1
v_call: TRBV29-1
cdr3_nt: TGCAGCGTCCCCGGGACAGGGGGCGCTTATGGCTACACCTTC
cdr3_aa: CSVPGTGGAYGYTF

clone_size: -
j_call: TRBJ2-5
d_call: -
v_call: TRBV6-6
cdr3_nt: TGTGCCAGCAGTTACTCCGGGAGTACCTCAGAGACCCAGTACTTC
cdr3_aa: CASSYSGSTSETQYF

clone_size: -
j_call: TRBJ2-1
d_call: TRBD2
v_call: TRBV18
cdr3_nt: TGTGCCAGCTCACGGGCGGGAGGGGCCGCCTACAATGAGCAGTTCTTC
cdr3_aa: CASSRAGGAAYNEQFF

clone_size: few
j_call: TRBJ2-7
d_call: -
v_call: TRBV19
cdr3_nt: TGTGCCAGTAGTCCCCAGGGACTTGGATACGAGCAGTACTTC
cdr3_aa: CASSPQGLGYEQYF

clone_size: few
j_call: TRBJ2-3
d_call: -
v_call: TRBV12-5
cdr3_nt: TGTGCTAGTGGTTTGGCTAAGGGACTGGCCGTCACAGATACGCAGTATTTT
cdr3_aa: CASGLAKGLAVTDTQYF

clone_size: -
j_call: TRBJ2-7
d_call: TRBD1
v_call: TRBV5-4
cdr3_nt: TGTGCCAGCAGCTCCGGACAGGGGGCCGCCTACGAGCAGTACTTC
cdr3_aa: CASSSGQGAAYEQYF

clone_size: -
j_call: TRBJ2-5
d_call: TRBD2
v_call: TRBV4-3
cdr3_nt: TGCGCCAGCAGCCGGGGACTAGCGGGCCCTAAAGAGCAAGAGACCCAGTACTTC
cdr3_aa: CASSRGLAGPKEQETQYF

clone_size: few
j_call: TRBJ2-7
d_call: TRBD2
v_call: TRBV5-1
cdr3_nt: TGCGCCAGCAGCTTGGTTAGCGGGAGCTCCTACGAGCAGTACTTC
cdr3_aa: CASSLVSGSSYEQYF